The entry below gives a single T cell receptor beta chain sequence along with its context. Per the original data handling: Amplified reference gene primers provided the basis for estimating nucleated cell counts. Produced via immunoSEQ multiplex PCR; TCRdb's table is partial and in-frame only. The V and J calls and clone size are taken from that table; D and trimming were inferred from the DNA. The sample has fewer than 200,000 clones, 88% seen once. The data are from a study of blood T cell repertoires in COVID-19. About the research overall: The United States, Italy and Spain were the sources of the acute and convalescent COVID-19 samples.

Looked up from germline, CDR1 is SGHRS and CDR2 is YFSETQ. The CDR3 is 19 amino acids. The trim removed 4 bases at V and 0 bases at J, leaving 9 bases unmatched. Participants came from about two dozen US areas, aged roughly 18 to 89 years. Participants were placed into cohorts based on the clinical history they reported. Sequencing used PBMCs or T cells enriched from blood (not recorded which). V usage is TRBV5-1 and J usage is TRBJ2-1; 14 bases match TRBD2. The receptor comes from a woman aged 18-29 years who had recovered from COVID-19. CDR3 protein: CASSLRLAGGLSSYNEQFF. The CDR3 region has the DNA TGCGCCAGCAGCCTACGACTAGCGGGGGGGTTAAGCTCCTACAATGAGCAGTTCTTC.